The rows below give T cell receptor beta chains drawn from one sample of a study of T cells after yellow fever vaccination. TCRdb re-called the 5' RACE reads through MiXCR, storing one row per CDR3 protein. The profile shows 300,000 to 350,000 distinct CDR3 sequences, around 3.9% of them singletons. Sequencing used PBMCs, obtained 5 days after the yellow fever booster vaccination. Every receptor here comes from a man aged 18-30 years who received the YFV17D yellow fever vaccine. CDR3s include the opening cysteine and the closing phenylalanine or tryptophan. D genes are given only for firm matches. Size is stated for part of the rows, as once, few or many counts, or as a class when the clone is expanded.

TRBD1	TRBV4-3	many	TRBJ1-2	TGCGCCAGCAGCCAAGACCTCCCCCGACAGGGAGCTAACTATGGCTACACCTTC	CASSQDLPRQGANYGYTF
TRBD1	TRBV20-1	-	TRBJ2-1	TGCAGTGCTATTAGACAGGGGATCGAAAATGAGCAGTTCTTC	CSAIRQGIENEQFF
TRBD2	TRBV4-1	many	TRBJ2-1	TGCGCCAGCAGCCAAGATCTTCCTAGCGGGGACTCCTACAATGAGCAGTTCTTC	CASSQDLPSGDSYNEQFF
-	TRBV7-2	few	TRBJ2-7	TGTGCCAGCAGCTTACAACAGGGCTACTACGAGCAGTACTTC	CASSLQQGYYEQYF
TRBD1	TRBV4-3	many	TRBJ1-1	TGCGCCAGCAGTATGACAGGGCGGACTGAAGCTTTCTTT	CASSMTGRTEAFF
-	TRBV12-3/TRBV12-4	many	TRBJ2-1	TGTGCCAGCAGTTCGCAGGGTGGGAGGGGGGCCAATGAGCAGTTCTTC	CASSSQGGRGANEQFF
-	TRBV2	few	TRBJ2-1	TGTGCCAGCAGTGTAGGACAGGGAGGGGGGGATGAGCAGTTCTTC	CASSVGQGGGDEQFF
-	TRBV18	many	TRBJ2-1	TGTGCCAGCTCACCACAGGCGGGCAATGAGCAGTTCTTC	CASSPQAGNEQFF
TRBD2	TRBV7-3	many	TRBJ2-2	TGTGCCAGCAGCCTAGGGACTAGCACCGGGGAGCTGTTTTTT	CASSLGTSTGELFF
-	TRBV5-6	many	TRBJ1-1	TGTGCCAGCAGCGTACAGGGATGGGACACTGAAGCTTTCTTT	CASSVQGWDTEAFF
-	TRBV20-1	-	TRBJ2-3	TGCAGTGCTAGGGAGACTCCGCAAAGCACAGATACGCAGTATTTT	CSARETPQSTDTQYF
-	TRBV6-5	few	TRBJ1-3	TGTGCCAGCAGTTACTCTTACAGCTCTGGAAACACCATATATTTT	CASSYSYSSGNTIYF
-	TRBV7-9	many	TRBJ1-1	TGTGCCAGCAGCTTGGTTCAGGGACCGAACACTGAAGCTTTCTTT	CASSLVQGPNTEAFF
-	TRBV5-1	few	TRBJ2-1	TGCGCCAGCAGCTCCCATGGCAGTGGCGTCTACAATGAGCAGTTCTTC	CASSSHGSGVYNEQFF
-	TRBV19	-	TRBJ1-2	TGTGCCAGTAGTTCTGCGCCGGGCAAAGCTGACTATGGCTACACCTTC	CASSSAPGKADYGYTF
TRBD1	TRBV7-2	-	TRBJ1-2	TGTGCCAGCAGCGAGGGACAGAACCTTAGGCAGGGCTACACCTTC	CASSEGQNLRQGYTF
-	TRBV7-9	-	TRBJ2-5	TGTGCCAGCAGCTTAAGTCTCGAGGCCCAGTACTTC	CASSLSLEAQYF
-	TRBV2	few	TRBJ2-1	TGTGCCAGCAGTGTCTCCTTGATGAGCTCCTACAATGAGCAGTTCTTC	CASSVSLMSSYNEQFF
-	TRBV14	-	TRBJ1-3	TGTGCCAGCAGCCAAGAGAGGTTGTCGGCCATATATTTT	CASSQERLSAIYF
-	TRBV28	few	TRBJ2-5	TGTGCCAGCAGTTTTCGACAGTGGCAAGAGACCCAGTACTTC	CASSFRQWQETQYF
-	TRBV25-1	few	TRBJ2-2	TGTGCCAGCAGGAAGGGGGGGTATGATCGTCACGGGGAGCTGTTTTTT	CASRKGGYDRHGELFF
-	TRBV19	few	TRBJ1-1	TGTGCCAGTAGTAACGCCAGGGGATACACTGAAGCTTTCTTT	CASSNARGYTEAFF
-	TRBV7-9	few	TRBJ2-1	TGTGCCAGCGCTGCTAACAATGAGCAGTTCTTC	CASAANNEQFF
-	TRBV4-3	-	TRBJ1-2	TGCGCCAGCAGCCAATCGACGCAGCCTTCGTATGGCTACACCTTC	CASSQSTQPSYGYTF
TRBD2	TRBV7-3	many	TRBJ2-7	TGTGCCAGCAGCTTAACCGGGACCCCGGGGGGCGAGCAGTACTTC	CASSLTGTPGGEQYF
-	TRBV5-1	few	TRBJ2-3	TGCGCCAGCAGCGGCAGGGGTTGGTCAGCGGCAGATACGCAGTATTTT	CASSGRGWSAADTQYF
-	TRBV4-3	-	TRBJ2-7	TGCGCCAGCAGCCACTACGTTGACAGCTCCTACGAGCAGTACTTC	CASSHYVDSSYEQYF
TRBD2	TRBV19	-	TRBJ2-7	TGTGCCAGTAAATCCTACGGGGGGTCCTACGAGCAGTACTTC	CASKSYGGSYEQYF
TRBD2	TRBV6-2/TRBV6-3	few	TRBJ2-3	TGTGCCAGCAGTTACTCGTTCGGGGGGGGAGATACGCAGTATTTT	CASSYSFGGGDTQYF
-	TRBV7-6	-	TRBJ2-2	TGTGCCAGCAGCTTAGCGCTTCAGGGCCGATCCGGGGAGCTGTTTTTT	CASSLALQGRSGELFF
-	TRBV12-3/TRBV12-4	few	TRBJ2-2	TGTGCCAGCAGTTGGGGTGCTGTGGAGCTGTTTTTT	CASSWGAVELFF
TRBD1	TRBV7-9	many	TRBJ2-5	TGTGCCAGCAGCTCTCTCGGACAGGGCTTGTGGGAGACCCAGTACTTC	CASSSLGQGLWETQYF
-	TRBV10-2	few	TRBJ2-1	TGCGCCAGCAGGGGGGTCCGCTCCTACAATGAGCAGTTCTTC	CASRGVRSYNEQFF
-	TRBV11-1	few	TRBJ1-1	TGTGCCAGCAGCTTTGCGGACAGTTACACTGAAGCTTTCTTT	CASSFADSYTEAFF
-	TRBV25-1	many	TRBJ2-5	TGTGCCAGAGGGAAGCGGCTAGCGCAAGAGACCCAGTACTTC	CARGKRLAQETQYF
-	TRBV28	many	TRBJ2-3	TGTGCCACCAGGTCAGATACGCAGTATTTT	CATRSDTQYF
-	TRBV5-1	-	TRBJ2-7	TGCGCCAGCAGCAACCAATACAGAGGCGAGCAGTACTTC	CASSNQYRGEQYF
-	TRBV11-2	few	TRBJ2-3	TGTGCCAGCAGCTTAGCTGGGGTTGGGAGCACAGATACGCAGTATTTT	CASSLAGVGSTDTQYF
-	TRBV4-3	few	TRBJ2-5	TGCGCCAGCAGCCAAGATCCAGTGGGAGAGACCCAGTACTTC	CASSQDPVGETQYF
-	TRBV18	-	TRBJ2-1	TGTGCCAGCTCACCACCGTGGGGGCAGCGAGGCTATGAGCAGTTCTTC	CASSPPWGQRGYEQFF
-	TRBV5-4	-	TRBJ1-1	TGTGCCAGCAGCTTGGCGGTAGGGGGAGATGAAGCTTTCTTT	CASSLAVGGDEAFF
-	TRBV7-9	few	TRBJ1-1	TGTGCCAGCAGCTACAGGCCGATGGGTCCTAACACTGAAGCTTTCTTT	CASSYRPMGPNTEAFF
-	TRBV3-1	few	TRBJ1-4	TGTGCCAGCAGCCCCAGTAATTCTAATGAAAAACTGTTTTTT	CASSPSNSNEKLFF
-	TRBV25-1	few	TRBJ1-4	TGTGCCAGCAGTGAACAGGGTCTCAATGAAAAACTGTTTTTT	CASSEQGLNEKLFF
-	TRBV4-3	few	TRBJ1-6	TGCGCCAGCAGCCAGCCCGACCGTAATTCACCCCTCCACTTT	CASSQPDRNSPLHF
-	TRBV7-2	-	TRBJ1-5	TGTGCCAGCAGCTTAGTGTCGTCAGGGGACCAGCCCCAGCATTTT	CASSLVSSGDQPQHF
-	TRBV5-1	few	TRBJ1-2	TGCGCCAGCAGCCCCGGTAGTGGCTACACCTTC	CASSPGSGYTF